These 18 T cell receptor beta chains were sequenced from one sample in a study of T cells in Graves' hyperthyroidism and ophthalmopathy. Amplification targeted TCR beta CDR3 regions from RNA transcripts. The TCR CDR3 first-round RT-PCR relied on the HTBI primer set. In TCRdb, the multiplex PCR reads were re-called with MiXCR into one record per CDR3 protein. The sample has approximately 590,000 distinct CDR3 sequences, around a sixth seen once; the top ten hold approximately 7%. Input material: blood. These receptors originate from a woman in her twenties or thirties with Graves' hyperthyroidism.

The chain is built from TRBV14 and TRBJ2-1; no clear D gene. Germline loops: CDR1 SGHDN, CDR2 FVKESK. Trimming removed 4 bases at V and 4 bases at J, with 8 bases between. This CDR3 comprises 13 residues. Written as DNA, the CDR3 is TGTGCCAGCAGCCGGGCCCAATACAATGAGCAGTTCTTC. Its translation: CASSRAQYNEQFF.

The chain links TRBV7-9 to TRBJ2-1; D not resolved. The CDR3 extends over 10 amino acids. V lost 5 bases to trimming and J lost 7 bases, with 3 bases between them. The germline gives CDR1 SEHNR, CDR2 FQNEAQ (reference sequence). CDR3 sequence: CASSQNEQFF. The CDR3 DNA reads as TGTGCCAGCAGCCAGAATGAGCAGTTCTTC. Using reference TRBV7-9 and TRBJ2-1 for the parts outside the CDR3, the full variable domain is DTGVSQNPRHKITKRGQNVTFRCDPISEHNRLYWYRQTLGQGPEFLTYFQNEAQLEKSRLLSDRFSAERPKGSFSTLEIQRTEQGDSAMYLCASSQNEQFFGPGTRLTVL.

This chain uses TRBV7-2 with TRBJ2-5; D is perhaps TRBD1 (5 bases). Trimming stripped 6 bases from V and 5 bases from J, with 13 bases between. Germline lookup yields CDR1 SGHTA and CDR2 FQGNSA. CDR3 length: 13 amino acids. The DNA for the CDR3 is TGTGCCAGCAGTCCAGGGTTTGGGGAGACCCAGTACTTC. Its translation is CASSPGFGETQYF.

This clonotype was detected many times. The CDR3 bases are TGTGCCAGCAGCTTAGGCGGAGCGAATAATTCACCCCTCCACTTT. Its protein product is CASSLGGANNSPLHF. The genes are TRBV13 and TRBJ1-6; D ambiguous. CDR1 and CDR2 from the germline V gene are PRHDT and FYEKMQ (reference sequence). The CDR3 runs to 15 residues. V lost 0 bases to trimming and J lost 5 bases, with 8 bases between them.

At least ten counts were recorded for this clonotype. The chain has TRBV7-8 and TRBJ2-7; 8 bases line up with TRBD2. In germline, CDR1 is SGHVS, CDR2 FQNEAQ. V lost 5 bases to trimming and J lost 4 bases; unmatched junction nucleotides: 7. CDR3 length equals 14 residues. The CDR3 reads CASSEREGLYEQYF. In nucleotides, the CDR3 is TGTGCCAGCAGCGAACGGGAGGGCCTTTACGAGCAGTACTTC.

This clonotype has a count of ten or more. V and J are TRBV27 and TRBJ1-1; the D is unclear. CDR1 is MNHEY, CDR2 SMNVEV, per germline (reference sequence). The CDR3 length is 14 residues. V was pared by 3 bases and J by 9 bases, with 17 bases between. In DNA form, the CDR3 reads TGTGCCAGCAGTTTCAACGCCGAGGCCGATCAAGCTTTCTTT. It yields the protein CASSFNAEADQAFF.

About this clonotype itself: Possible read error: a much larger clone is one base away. The CDR3 DNA reads TGTGCCAGCAGCTTCCAGTTCTACGAGCAGCACTTC. Translation: CASSFQFYEQHF. The rearrangement uses TRBV7-3 and TRBJ2-7; D is undetermined. The CDR3 spans 12 residues. Germline lookup yields CDR1 SGHTA and CDR2 FQGTGA.

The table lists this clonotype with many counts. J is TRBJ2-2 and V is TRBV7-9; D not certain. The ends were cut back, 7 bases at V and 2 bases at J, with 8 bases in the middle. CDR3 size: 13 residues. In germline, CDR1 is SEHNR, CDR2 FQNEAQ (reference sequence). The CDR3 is CASILDNTGELFF. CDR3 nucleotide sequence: TGTGCCAGCATTCTTGACAACACCGGGGAGCTGTTTTTT. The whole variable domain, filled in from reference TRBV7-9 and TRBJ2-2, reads DTGVSQNPRHKITKRGQNVTFRCDPISEHNRLYWYRQTLGQGPEFLTYFQNEAQLEKSRLLSDRFSAERPKGSFSTLEIQRTEQGDSAMYLCASILDNTGELFFGEGSRLTVL.

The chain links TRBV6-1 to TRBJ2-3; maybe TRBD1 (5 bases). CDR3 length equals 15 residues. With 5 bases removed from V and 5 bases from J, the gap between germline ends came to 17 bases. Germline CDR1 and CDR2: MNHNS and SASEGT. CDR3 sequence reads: CASSLPATRGDTQYF. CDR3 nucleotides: TGTGCCAGCAGTTTACCAGCAACAAGGGGAGATACGCAGTATTTT.

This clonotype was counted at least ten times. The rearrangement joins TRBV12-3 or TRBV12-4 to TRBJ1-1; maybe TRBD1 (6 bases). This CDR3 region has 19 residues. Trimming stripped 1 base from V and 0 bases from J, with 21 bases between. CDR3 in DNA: TGTGCCAGCAGTTTAGTCAAGGTAGATATAGGGGGATTGAACACTGAAGCTTTCTTT. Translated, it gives CASSLVKVDIGGLNTEAFF.

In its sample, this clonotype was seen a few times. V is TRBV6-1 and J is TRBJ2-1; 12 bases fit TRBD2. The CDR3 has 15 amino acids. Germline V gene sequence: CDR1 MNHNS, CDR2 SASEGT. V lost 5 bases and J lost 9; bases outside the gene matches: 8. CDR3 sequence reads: CASSTSRTSGAEQFF. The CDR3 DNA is TGTGCCAGCAGTACCTCACGGACTAGCGGGGCTGAGCAGTTCTTC.

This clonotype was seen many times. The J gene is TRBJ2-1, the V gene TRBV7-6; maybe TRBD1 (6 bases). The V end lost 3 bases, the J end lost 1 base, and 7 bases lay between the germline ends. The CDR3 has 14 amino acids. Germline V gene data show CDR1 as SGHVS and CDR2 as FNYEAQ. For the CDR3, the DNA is TGTGCCAGCAGCTTCGACAGGTCCTACAATGAGCAGTTCTTC. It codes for CASSFDRSYNEQFF.

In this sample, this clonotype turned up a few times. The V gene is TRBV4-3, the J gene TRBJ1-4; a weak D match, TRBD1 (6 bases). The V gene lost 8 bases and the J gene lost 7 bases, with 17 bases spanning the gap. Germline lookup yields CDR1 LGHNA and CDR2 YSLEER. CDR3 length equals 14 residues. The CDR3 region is CASQSDWGREKLFF. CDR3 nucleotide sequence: TGCGCCAGCCAATCCGACTGGGGGCGTGAAAAACTGTTTTTT.

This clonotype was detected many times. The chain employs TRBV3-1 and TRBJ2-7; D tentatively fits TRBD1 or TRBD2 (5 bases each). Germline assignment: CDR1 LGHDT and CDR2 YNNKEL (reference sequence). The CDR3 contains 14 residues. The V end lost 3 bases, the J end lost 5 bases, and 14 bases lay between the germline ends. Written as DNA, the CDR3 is TGTGCCAGCAGCCAGATGGGGACGTCCGACGAGCAGTACTTC. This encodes CASSQMGTSDEQYF.

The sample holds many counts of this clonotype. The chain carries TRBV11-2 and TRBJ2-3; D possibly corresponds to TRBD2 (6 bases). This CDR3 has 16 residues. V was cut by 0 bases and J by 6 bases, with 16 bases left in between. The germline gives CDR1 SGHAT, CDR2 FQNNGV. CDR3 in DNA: TGTGCCAGCAGCTTAGATTTCAGGCGGAGGGAGGATACGCAGTATTTT. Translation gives CASSLDFRRREDTQYF.

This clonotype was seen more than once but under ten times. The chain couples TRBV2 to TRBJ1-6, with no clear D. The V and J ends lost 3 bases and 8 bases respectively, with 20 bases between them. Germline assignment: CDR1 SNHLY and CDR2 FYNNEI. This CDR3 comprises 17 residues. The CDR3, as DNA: TGTGCCAGCAGTGAGATCTTAGCTGGGCGGCAGGATTCACCCCTCCACTTT. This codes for CASSEILAGRQDSPLHF.

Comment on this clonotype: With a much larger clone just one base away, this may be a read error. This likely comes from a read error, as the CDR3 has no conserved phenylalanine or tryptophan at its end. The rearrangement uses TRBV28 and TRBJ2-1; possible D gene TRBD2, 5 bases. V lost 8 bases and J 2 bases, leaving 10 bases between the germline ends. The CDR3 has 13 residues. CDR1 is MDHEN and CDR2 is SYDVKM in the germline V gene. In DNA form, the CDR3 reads TGTGCCAGCTGGGAGCGGACCTACAATGAGCAGTTCTTA. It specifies CASWERTYNEQFL.

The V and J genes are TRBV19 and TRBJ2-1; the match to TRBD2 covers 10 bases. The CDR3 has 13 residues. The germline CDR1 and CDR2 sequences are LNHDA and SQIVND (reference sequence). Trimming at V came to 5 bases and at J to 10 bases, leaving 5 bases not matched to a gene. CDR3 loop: CASSRTSGLEQFF. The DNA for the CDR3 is TGTGCCAGTAGTCGGACTAGCGGATTAGAGCAGTTCTTC.